This is a list of T cell receptor beta chains from one sample in a study of blood T cell repertoires in COVID-19. Produced via immunoSEQ multiplex PCR; TCRdb's table is partial and in-frame only. The sample lists some 47,000 clones, over 75% occurring once. The sample consisted of peripheral blood. The receptor set was obtained from a man in his 70s with acute or convalescent COVID-19. Both conserved end residues are part of each CDR3.

V,J,CDR3
TRBV6-2/TRBV6-3,TRBJ1-2,CASSPRPGQAFYGYTF
TRBV3-1/TRBV3-2,TRBJ1-1,CASSQAYGPLRSTEAFF
TRBV28,TRBJ1-5,CASRNRGSNQPQHF
TRBV19,TRBJ1-5,CASSIVWTATRNQPQHF
TRBV20-1,TRBJ2-7,CSATDRRYDYEQYF
TRBV2,TRBJ1-2,CASSETPGVRTGYTF
TRBV18,TRBJ1-1,CASSPGPNTEAFF
TRBV19,TRBJ2-2,CASSASTGNTGELFF
TRBV13,TRBJ2-2,CASSLYGTGTGELFF
TRBV11-2,TRBJ2-1,CASSLDRMTASYNEQFF
TRBV12-5,TRBJ2-2,CASGLVPGTSGAGELFF
TRBV27,TRBJ1-1,CASSRGVTAEAFF
TRBV5-1,TRBJ2-2,CASSAGLAGTGELFF
TRBV27,TRBJ2-5,CASSLRGKTQYF
TRBV15,TRBJ2-3,CATSSKTSGVTDTQYF
TRBV30,TRBJ1-1,CAWSGPPMNTEAFF
TRBV20-1,TRBJ2-7,CSARESPSVYF
TRBV6-2/TRBV6-3,TRBJ1-5,CASSTGPSPQHF
TRBV6-6,TRBJ1-1,CASSRRKGQKRVNTEAFF
TRBV18,TRBJ1-4,CASSPPIGTATTNEKLFF